This T cell receptor (beta chain) was captured by sequencing in a study of CD8 T cells in Susac syndrome. An input of about 0.5 to 1 ug of RNA was subjected to reverse transcription using random hexamers. A multiplex approach, immunoSEQ multiplex PCR, amplified TCR beta CDR3 across 54 Vbeta and 13 Jbeta. TCRdb re-analysed the immunoSEQ multiplex PCR reads in MiXCR, keeping a single row per CDR3 protein. Of 110,000 or so distinct CDR3 sequences in the sample, 90% to 98% were seen once. While serving as controls, healthy donors were matched for age and sex. Negative isolation was used for CD8+ and CD4+ T cells, and FACS enrichment was applied to TEMRA cells. The CDR3 extends over 12 amino acids. With 5 bases removed from V and 0 bases from J, the gap between germline ends came to 4 bases.

The sample was CD4+ T cells from PBMCs. This receptor was identified in a human donor in good health. J is TRBJ2-5 and V is TRBV12-3 or TRBV12-4; D remains unclear. This CDR3 reads CASSPYQETQYF. The DNA of the CDR3 is TGTGCCAGCAGTCCGTACCAAGAGACCCAGTACTTC.